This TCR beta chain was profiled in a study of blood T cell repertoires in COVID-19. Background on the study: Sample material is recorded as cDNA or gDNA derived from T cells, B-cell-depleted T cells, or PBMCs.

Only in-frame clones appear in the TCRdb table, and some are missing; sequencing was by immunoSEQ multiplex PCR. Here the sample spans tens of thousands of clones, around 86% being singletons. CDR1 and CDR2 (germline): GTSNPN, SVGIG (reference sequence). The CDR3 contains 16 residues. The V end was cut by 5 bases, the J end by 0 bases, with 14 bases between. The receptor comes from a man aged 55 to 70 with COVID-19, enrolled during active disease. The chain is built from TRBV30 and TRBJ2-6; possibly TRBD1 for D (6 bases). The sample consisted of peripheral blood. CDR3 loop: CAWARDIYSGANVLTF. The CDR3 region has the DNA TGTGCCTGGGCCCGGGACATATACTCTGGGGCCAACGTCCTGACTTTC.